The T cell receptor beta chain described here comes from a study of T cell clonality in common variable immunodeficiency (dated by TCRdb to about 2015). Study-level results and caveats: CVID TCRbeta sequences were reported to have fewer deletions and N-nucleotide insertions and to lack highly modified clones with 13 or more V deletions. Although equal DNA input was used, an average of approximately 82,000 unique sequences per sample was obtained for controls, compared with approximately 32,000 for CVID samples. It was noted by the authors that sequencing of the repertoires of T cell subpopulations would be needed to clarify the cause of the increased clonality in CVID. Correlations of repertoire features with clinical complications were constrained by heterogeneity among patients within the CVID cohort. TCRbeta clonality was higher in CVID subjects than in healthy controls (t-test p = 0.018), and the increase was most characteristic of about a third of subjects. CVID subjects shared fewer TCRbeta clones with each other than healthy controls did (p < 0.0001).

The germline V gene (reference sequence) gives CDR1 as SGHKS and CDR2 as YYEKEE. The CDR3 sequence holds 15 residues, the cysteine and phenylalanine included. Sequencing covers 36 bases of the CDR3, shown here with the frame starting at base 1. V sheds 2 bases and J sheds 0 bases, leaving 9 bases between their ends. Both CVID patients and healthy controls were predominantly of Caucasian heritage. Heparinized peripheral whole blood samples of roughly 4.5 to 8 ml were collected from each donor. Genomic DNA from adults with common variable immune deficiency (CVID) and from healthy adult controls was the source for sequencing TCRbeta CDR3 repertoires. There were approximately 22 healthy adult volunteers in the control group (approximately 12 female and roughly ten male), ranging in age from about 23 to 75 years, with a mean age of 34. Diluted blood was density-centrifuged over Hypaque 1077 or Ficoll-Paque to isolate peripheral blood mononuclear cells. Unsorted mononuclear cells served as the source of genomic DNA, which was extracted either by Qiagen column purification or by a centrifugation-based method.

Equivalent amounts of genomic DNA from CVID and control samples were used as sequencing input. For every sample, a 60 bp segment covering the rearranged TCRbeta CDR3 region was amplified and then sequenced. The immunoSEQ assay, a bias-corrected multiplex PCR combined with high-throughput sequencing, was used to amplify TCRbeta. The authors processed their data as follows. Every unique nucleotide sequence counted as a clone and was annotated with V, D and J genes, copy number and frequency. Sequences were labeled productive if in frame, and non-productive if out of frame or containing stop codons. Clonality was calculated from Shannon's entropy as previously described. The predicted amino acid sequences of productive clones were used to derive the mean CDR3 Kyte-Doolittle hydropathy. Scaled V gene usage was hierarchically clustered using Manhattan distance and complete linkage with the R hclust function. Sharing of clones by CDR3 amino acid sequence was evaluated through resampling of 12 repertoires per group over 100 rounds. The repertoires were searched for around 70 published EBV-specific and about 250 published CMV-specific TCRbeta sequences. Analysis left out a couple of CVID samples that produced under 10,000 sequences, so a few dozen CVID repertoires remained. Here the immuneACCESS table is served through TCRdb, limited to in-frame sequences with V and J called. Missing clones are a known gap in these copies; in checked studies unresolved V genes cover under half, and the rest lacks a known reason. Clonal size and the V and J genes are those of that table, whereas D and trimming came from the DNA. Listed for this sample are roughly 57,000 clones, none observed only a single time. The top ten clonotypes cover under 0.9% of the sample.

Many counts were recorded for this clone. The clone's antigen remains unknown. Read coverage stops 3 residues before the CDR3 terminus; the germline J gene supplies the remainder. The chain was built from TRBV5-5 and TRBJ1-5; the D gene remains uncertain. The sample comprised peripheral blood mononuclear cells. This receptor was obtained from a person between 18 and 70 years old in good health. CDR3 sequence: CASSFFPYSNQPQHF. The DNA read from the CDR3 is TGTGCCAGCAGCTTCTTCCCCTATAGCAATCAGCCC.